A selection of T cell receptor beta chains follows, all from one sample in a study of OX40 agonist ivuxolimab in advanced cancers. Repertoires were generated with immunoSEQ multiplex PCR, while TCRdb's copy carries only in-frame clones and drops some. Seen here are roughly 100,000 clones, more than 85% observed once, and the top ten hold roughly 0.26%. This specimen consisted of CD4+ or CD8+ T cells sorted from blood, obtained in a trial of the OX40 agonist ivuxolimab. The receptors were gathered from an adult with an advanced solid tumor such as melanoma, head and neck, liver or kidney cancer. CDR3s include the opening cysteine and the closing phenylalanine or tryptophan. Each record gives: clone size, V gene, D gene, J gene, CDR3 DNA, CDR3 protein. D genes are given only for firm matches. Size values are once, few and many counts, or a class for expanded clones, and some rows have none.

abundance: .; v_gene: TRBV7-3; d_gene: .; j_gene: TRBJ1-2; CDR3nt: TGTGCCAGCAGCACGCGCCGGGCCGACGAGGGCTACACCTTC; CDR3aa: CASSTRRADEGYTF
abundance: .; v_gene: TRBV6-6; d_gene: TRBD1; j_gene: TRBJ1-3; CDR3nt: TGTGCCAGCAGTAGAGGACAGGGGGCTGGAAACACCATATATTTT; CDR3aa: CASSRGQGAGNTIYF
abundance: .; v_gene: TRBV4-2; d_gene: .; j_gene: TRBJ1-5; CDR3nt: TGTGCCAGCAGCCAGCCTAGGGGGGCCTATAGCAATCAGCCCCAGCATTTT; CDR3aa: CASSQPRGAYSNQPQHF
abundance: .; v_gene: TRBV7-2; d_gene: .; j_gene: TRBJ1-2; CDR3nt: TGTGCCAGCAGCTTAATGTCAAACTATGGCTACACCTTC; CDR3aa: CASSLMSNYGYTF
abundance: .; v_gene: TRBV7-3; d_gene: .; j_gene: TRBJ2-1; CDR3nt: TGTGCTAGCTCGGCTAGCGCATCCCGGGAGCAGTTCTTC; CDR3aa: CASSASASREQFF
abundance: .; v_gene: TRBV20-1; d_gene: TRBD1; j_gene: TRBJ1-5; CDR3nt: TGCAGTGCCCGAACAGGGGGGCCCCAGCATTTT; CDR3aa: CSARTGGPQHF
abundance: .; v_gene: TRBV5-6; d_gene: TRBD1; j_gene: TRBJ1-1; CDR3nt: TGTGCCAGCAGCTGGTCGGACAGGGGCACTGAAGCTTTCTTT; CDR3aa: CASSWSDRGTEAFF
abundance: .; v_gene: TRBV6-5; d_gene: .; j_gene: TRBJ2-7; CDR3nt: TGTGCCAGCAGAGCCCTCGCAGTTCCCTACGAGCAGTACTTC; CDR3aa: CASRALAVPYEQYF
abundance: .; v_gene: TRBV18; d_gene: .; j_gene: TRBJ1-1; CDR3nt: TGTGCCAGCTCACCGAATCGGGGCACTGAAGCTTTCTTT; CDR3aa: CASSPNRGTEAFF
abundance: .; v_gene: TRBV5-5; d_gene: .; j_gene: TRBJ1-4; CDR3nt: TGTGCCAGCAGCTTGGTCTCGATGGAAAAACTGTTTTTT; CDR3aa: CASSLVSMEKLFF
abundance: .; v_gene: TRBV10-1; d_gene: .; j_gene: TRBJ2-7; CDR3nt: TGCGCCAGCAGGCTTTACGAGCAGTACTTC; CDR3aa: CASRLYEQYF
abundance: .; v_gene: TRBV28; d_gene: .; j_gene: TRBJ1-1; CDR3nt: TGTGCCAGCAGTTTTGGGGGGGAGGAAGTTGAAGCTTTCTTT; CDR3aa: CASSFGGEEVEAFF
abundance: .; v_gene: TRBV10-2; d_gene: TRBD1; j_gene: TRBJ1-5; CDR3nt: TGCGCCAGCAGTGAGTCGGTCAGGGGGCAGCCCCAGCATTTT; CDR3aa: CASSESVRGQPQHF
abundance: .; v_gene: TRBV4-2; d_gene: .; j_gene: TRBJ1-4; CDR3nt: TGTGCCAGCAGCCAAGAGACCTGGACGCCCGTGTTTTTT; CDR3aa: CASSQETWTPVFF
abundance: .; v_gene: TRBV19; d_gene: .; j_gene: TRBJ2-1; CDR3nt: TGTGCCAGTAGTATAACCTACAATGAGCAGTTCTTC; CDR3aa: CASSITYNEQFF
abundance: .; v_gene: TRBV19; d_gene: .; j_gene: TRBJ1-2; CDR3nt: TGTGCCAGTAGTATGGTCCACGGGGGGATAAACTATGGCTACACCTTC; CDR3aa: CASSMVHGGINYGYTF
abundance: .; v_gene: TRBV23-1; d_gene: .; j_gene: TRBJ2-5; CDR3nt: TGCGCCAGCAGCCCGAGACAGGACTTCCAAGAGACCCAGTACTTC; CDR3aa: CASSPRQDFQETQYF
abundance: .; v_gene: TRBV15; d_gene: .; j_gene: TRBJ2-1; CDR3nt: TGTGCCACCAGCGGCTTGACCCGAACCTACAATGAGCAGTTCTTC; CDR3aa: CATSGLTRTYNEQFF
abundance: .; v_gene: TRBV28; d_gene: TRBD1; j_gene: TRBJ1-2; CDR3nt: TGTGCCAGCAGGCCGGGACAGGGGCTTCCTTATGGCTACACCTTC; CDR3aa: CASRPGQGLPYGYTF
abundance: few; v_gene: TRBV30; d_gene: .; j_gene: TRBJ2-3; CDR3nt: TGTGCCTGGAGCGCAATAGGGCGCGCGCAGTATTTT; CDR3aa: CAWSAIGRAQYF